The 4 T cell receptor beta chains listed next were all sequenced from one sample in a study of blood T cells in healthy people across ages. The second PCR ran about 6 to 11 cycles with a sample-barcoded 5' primer and J-beta primers. TCRdb re-analysed the 5' RACE reads in MiXCR, keeping a single row per CDR3 protein. The sample lists about 970,000 distinct CDR3 sequences, about 51% occurring once. The source material was blood. Source of these receptors: a woman aged 55-69 years in good health.

CDR3 sequence: CSARGRQRYDTQYF. In nucleotides, the CDR3 is TGCAGTGCTAGAGGTCGGCAGAGATACGATACGCAGTATTTT. The chain couples TRBV20-1 to TRBJ2-3; D is unclear. V shed 1 base and J shed 6 bases, with 14 bases lying between them. The germline V gene encodes CDR1 DFQATT and CDR2 SNEGSKA (reference sequence). The CDR3 is made up of 14 amino acids.

The chain employs TRBV7-9 and TRBJ2-3; TRBD2 is a possible D gene (6 bases). The CDR3 spans 16 residues. V lost 5 bases and J 3 bases, leaving 18 bases between the germline ends. CDR1 and CDR2 (germline): SEHNR, FQNEAQ (reference sequence). CDR3 nucleotide sequence: TGTGCCAGCAGCGCGACACCGGGAGTTGGTACAGATACGCAGTATTTT. Its translation: CASSATPGVGTDTQYF.

The CDR3 DNA is TGTGCCAGCAAACCTCAGGGACCAATCAATAATTCACCCCTCCACTTT. It is translated as CASKPQGPINNSPLHF. This sequence joins TRBV27 and TRBJ1-6; weak D call: TRBD1 (5 bases). Per the germline V gene, CDR1 is MNHEY and CDR2 is SMNVEV (reference sequence). Trimming left V 7 bases short and J 5 bases short, with 18 bases between. CDR3 length equals 16 residues.

V usage is TRBV7-3 and J usage is TRBJ2-2, with 8 nucleotides matching TRBD1. CDR1 and CDR2 (germline): SGHTA, FQGTGA. CDR3 length: 15 amino acids. The J segment lost 5 bases and the V segment lost 4 bases, leaving 6 bases of the junction unmatched. The CDR3 protein is CASSSSRDRTGELFF. The CDR3 DNA follows: TGTGCCAGCAGCTCATCCAGGGACAGGACCGGGGAGCTGTTTTTT. Variable domain in full (rest from reference TRBV7-3 and TRBJ2-2): GAGVSQTPSNKVTEKGKYVELRCDPISGHTALYWYRQSLGQGPEFLIYFQGTGAADDSGLPNDRFFAVRPEGSVSTLKIQRTERGDSAVYLCASSSSRDRTGELFFGEGSRLTVL.